This T cell receptor (beta chain) was identified during a study of blood T cell repertoires in COVID-19. The wider study: The cDNA or gDNA used as material had been derived from T cells, B-cell-depleted T cells, or PBMCs.

The CDR3 sequence is 15 residues long. CDR1 is MGHRA and CDR2 is YSYEKL in the germline V gene. Between the trimmed V and J ends, which lost 1 base and 10 bases, there was a span of 17 bases. The method was immunoSEQ multiplex PCR; TCRdb's version includes in-frame clones alone and lacks a portion of them. Of about 300,000 clones in the sample, about 82% are singletons; the top ten hold about 1.6%. Specimen: peripheral blood. The origin of this receptor is a woman aged 45-60 years with acute or convalescent COVID-19. The rearrangement uses TRBV4-1 and TRBJ2-1; D is possibly TRBD2 (6 bases). This CDR3 is CASSQVVAALREQFF. CDR3 sequence (DNA): TGCGCCAGCAGCCAAGTCGTAGCGGCCCTACGAGAGCAGTTCTTC.